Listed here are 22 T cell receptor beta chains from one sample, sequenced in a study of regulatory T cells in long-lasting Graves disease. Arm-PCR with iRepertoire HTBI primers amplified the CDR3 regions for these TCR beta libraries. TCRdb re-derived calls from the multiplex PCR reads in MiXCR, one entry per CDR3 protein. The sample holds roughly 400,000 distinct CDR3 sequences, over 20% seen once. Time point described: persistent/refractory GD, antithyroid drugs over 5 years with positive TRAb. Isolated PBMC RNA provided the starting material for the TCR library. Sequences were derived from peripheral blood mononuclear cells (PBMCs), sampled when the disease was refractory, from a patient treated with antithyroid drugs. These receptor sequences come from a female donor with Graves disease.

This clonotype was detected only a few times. CDR3 nucleotide sequence: TGTGCCAGCAGCACAAACAGGGGGTTCAACGGGCAGTACTTC. Protein: CASSTNRGFNGQYF. The chain combines TRBV11-2 with TRBJ2-7, with 8 bases aligning to TRBD1. From germline, CDR1 is SGHAT and CDR2 FQNNGV. V lost 5 bases and J lost 9; bases outside the gene matches: 12. The CDR3 has 14 amino acids.

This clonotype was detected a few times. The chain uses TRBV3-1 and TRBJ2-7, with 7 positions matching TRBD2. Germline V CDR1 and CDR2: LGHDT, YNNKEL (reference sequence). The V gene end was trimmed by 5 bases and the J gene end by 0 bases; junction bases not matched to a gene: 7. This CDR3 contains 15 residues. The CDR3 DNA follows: TGTGCCAGCAGCATCCTCCTAGCGGACTCCTACGAGCAGTACTTC. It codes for CASSILLADSYEQYF.

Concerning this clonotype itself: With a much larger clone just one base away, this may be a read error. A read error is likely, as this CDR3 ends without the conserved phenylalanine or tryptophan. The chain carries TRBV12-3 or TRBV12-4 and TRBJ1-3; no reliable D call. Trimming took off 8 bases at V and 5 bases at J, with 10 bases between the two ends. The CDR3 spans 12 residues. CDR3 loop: CASAQARNTIYS. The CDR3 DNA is TGTGCCAGCGCCCAGGCAAGAAACACCATATATTCT.

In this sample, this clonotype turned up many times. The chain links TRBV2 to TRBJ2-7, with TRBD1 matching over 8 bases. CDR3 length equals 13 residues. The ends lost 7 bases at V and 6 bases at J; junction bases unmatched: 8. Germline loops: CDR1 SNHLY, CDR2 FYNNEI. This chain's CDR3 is CASMRTGTREQYF. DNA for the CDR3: TGTGCCAGCATGAGGACAGGGACGCGCGAGCAGTACTTC. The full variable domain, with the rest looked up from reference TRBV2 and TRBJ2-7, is EPEVTQTPSHQVTQMGQEVILRCVPISNHLYFYWYRQILGQKVEFLVSFYNNEISEKSEIFDDQFSVERPDGSNFTLKIRSTKLEDSAMYFCASMRTGTREQYFGPGTRLTVT.

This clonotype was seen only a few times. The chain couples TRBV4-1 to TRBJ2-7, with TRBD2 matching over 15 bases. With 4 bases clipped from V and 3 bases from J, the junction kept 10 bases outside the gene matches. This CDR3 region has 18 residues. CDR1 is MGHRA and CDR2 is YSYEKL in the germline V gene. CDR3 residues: CASSRGLAGGPRIYEQYF. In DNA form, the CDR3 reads TGCGCCAGCAGCCGCGGACTAGCGGGAGGGCCTCGGATCTACGAGCAGTACTTC.

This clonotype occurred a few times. The CDR3 nucleotides read TGTGCCAGCAGCTCCGGGACTCCACCCTACAATGAGCAGTTCTTC. Protein sequence: CASSSGTPPYNEQFF. The chain is built from TRBV12-3 or TRBV12-4 and TRBJ2-1; TRBD2 might be the D (6 bases). V dropped 6 bases and J dropped 2 bases, with 14 bases sitting between them. This CDR3 is built from 15 residues.

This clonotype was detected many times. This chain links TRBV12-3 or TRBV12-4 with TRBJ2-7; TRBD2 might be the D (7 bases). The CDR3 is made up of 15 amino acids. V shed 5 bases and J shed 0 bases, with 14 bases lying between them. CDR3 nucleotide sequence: TGTGCCAGCAGTGGACTCGGGGGGCCCTCCTACGAGCAGTACTTC. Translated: CASSGLGGPSYEQYF.

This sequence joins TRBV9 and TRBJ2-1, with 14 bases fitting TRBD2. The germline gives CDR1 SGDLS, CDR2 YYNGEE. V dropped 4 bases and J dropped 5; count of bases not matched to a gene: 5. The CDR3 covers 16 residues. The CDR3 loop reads CASSTGLAGVHNEQFF. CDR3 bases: TGTGCCAGCAGCACGGGACTAGCGGGAGTTCACAATGAGCAGTTCTTC.

CDR3 residues: CSARGPGEEKLFF. For the CDR3, the DNA is TGCAGTGCTAGGGGCCCGGGGGAGGAAAAACTGTTTTTT. The chain is built from TRBV20-1 and TRBJ1-4; perhaps TRBD1 as D (5 bases). Germline V gene sequence: CDR1 DFQATT, CDR2 SNEGSKA (reference sequence). CDR3 length: 13 residues. V lost 3 bases to trimming and J lost 8 bases, with 13 bases between them.

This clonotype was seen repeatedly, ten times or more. CDR3: CAISETWGEKLFF. CDR3 nucleotide sequence: TGTGCCATCAGTGAAACCTGGGGTGAAAAACTGTTTTTT. The rearrangement uses TRBV10-3 and TRBJ1-4; D uncertain. Trimming removed 3 bases at V and 7 bases at J, with 9 bases between. CDR3 length: 13 residues. Germline assignment: CDR1 ENHRY and CDR2 SYGVKD.

The CDR3: CASSPRDGVQETQYF. CDR3 in DNA: TGCGCCAGCAGCCCTCGGGACGGAGTACAAGAGACCCAGTACTTC. V and J are TRBV4-1 and TRBJ2-5; D could derive from TRBD1 or TRBD2 (5 bases each). Trimming shortened V by 4 bases and J by 2 bases, and 14 bases separated the two germline ends. CDR3 length: 15 amino acids. Per the germline V gene, CDR1 is MGHRA and CDR2 is YSYEKL.

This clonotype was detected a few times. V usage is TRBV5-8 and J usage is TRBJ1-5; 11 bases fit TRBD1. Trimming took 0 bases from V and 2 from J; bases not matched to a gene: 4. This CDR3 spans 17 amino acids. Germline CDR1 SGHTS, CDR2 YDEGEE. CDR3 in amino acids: CASSLGTGGFGNQPQHF. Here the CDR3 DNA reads TGTGCCAGCAGCTTGGGGACAGGGGGCTTCGGCAATCAGCCCCAGCATTTT.

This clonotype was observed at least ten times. The CDR3 bases are TGTGCCAGCATTGGCGCAGGGTGGCAGCCCCAGCATTTT. This encodes CASIGAGWQPQHF. The chain is built from TRBV28 and TRBJ1-5; D is perhaps TRBD1 (5 bases). V lost 7 bases and J 7 bases, leaving 14 bases between the germline ends. Germline CDR1 is MDHEN and CDR2 is SYDVKM. The CDR3 is made up of 13 amino acids.

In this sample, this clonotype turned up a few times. CDR3 nucleotide sequence: TGCAGCGTTGAAAGGTCGGGTGGCTACACCTTC. The encoded protein is CSVERSGGYTF. This chain uses TRBV29-1 with TRBJ1-2; no firm D call. The CDR3 spans 11 residues. Germline V lookup: CDR1 SQVTM, CDR2 ANQGSEA. Trimming took 2 bases from V and 7 from J, leaving 8 bases between them.

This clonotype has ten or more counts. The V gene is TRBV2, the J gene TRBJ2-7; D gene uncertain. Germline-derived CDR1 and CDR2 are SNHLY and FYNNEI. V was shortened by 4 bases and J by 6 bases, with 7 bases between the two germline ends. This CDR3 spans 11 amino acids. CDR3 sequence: CASSGPGEQYF. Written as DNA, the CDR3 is TGTGCCAGCAGTGGGCCCGGCGAGCAGTACTTC.

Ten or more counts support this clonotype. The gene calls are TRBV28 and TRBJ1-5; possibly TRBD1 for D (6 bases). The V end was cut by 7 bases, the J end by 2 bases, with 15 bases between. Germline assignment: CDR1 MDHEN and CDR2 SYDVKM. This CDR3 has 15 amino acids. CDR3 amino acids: CASTPDRRRNQPQHF. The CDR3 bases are TGTGCCAGCACCCCCGACAGGCGACGCAATCAGCCCCAGCATTTT.

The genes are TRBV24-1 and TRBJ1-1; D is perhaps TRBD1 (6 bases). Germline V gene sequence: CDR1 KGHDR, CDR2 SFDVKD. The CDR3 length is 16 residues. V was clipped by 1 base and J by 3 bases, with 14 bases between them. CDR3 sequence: CATSDFLTGTDTEAFF. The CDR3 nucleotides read TGTGCCACCAGTGATTTCCTCACAGGGACTGACACTGAAGCTTTCTTT.

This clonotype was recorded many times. The CDR3 DNA sequence: TGTGCCAGCAGTGGCGGGACAGCCTTTGAAGAGACCCAGTACTTC. Protein sequence: CASSGGTAFEETQYF. V and J are TRBV2 and TRBJ2-5, with D maybe TRBD1 (7 bases). This CDR3 comprises 15 residues. Germline V gene lookup returns CDR1 SNHLY and CDR2 FYNNEI. Deletions cut 4 bases from V and 3 bases from J, with 15 bases between.

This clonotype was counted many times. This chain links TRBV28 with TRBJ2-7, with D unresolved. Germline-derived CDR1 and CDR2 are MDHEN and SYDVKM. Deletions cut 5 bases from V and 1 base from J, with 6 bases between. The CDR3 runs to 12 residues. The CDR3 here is CASSTTSYEQYF. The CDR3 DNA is TGTGCCAGCAGTACCACATCCTACGAGCAGTACTTC.

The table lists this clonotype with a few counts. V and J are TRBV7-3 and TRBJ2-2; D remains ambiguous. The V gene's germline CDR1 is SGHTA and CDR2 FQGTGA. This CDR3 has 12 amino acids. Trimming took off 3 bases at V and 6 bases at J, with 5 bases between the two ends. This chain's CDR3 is CASSFRAGELFF. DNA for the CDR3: TGTGCCAGCAGCTTTAGAGCCGGGGAGCTGTTTTTT.

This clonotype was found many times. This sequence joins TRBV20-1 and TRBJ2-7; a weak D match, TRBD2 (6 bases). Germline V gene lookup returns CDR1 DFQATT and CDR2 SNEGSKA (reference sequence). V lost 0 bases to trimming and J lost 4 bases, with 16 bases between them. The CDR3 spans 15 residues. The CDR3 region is CSARDPLFGRYEQYF. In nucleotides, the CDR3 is TGCAGTGCTAGAGACCCCCTTTTCGGGAGATACGAGCAGTACTTC.

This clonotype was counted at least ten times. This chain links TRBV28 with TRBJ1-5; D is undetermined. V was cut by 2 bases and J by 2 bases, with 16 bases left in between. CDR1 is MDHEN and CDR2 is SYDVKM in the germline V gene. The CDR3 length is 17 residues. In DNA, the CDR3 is TGTGCCAGCAGTTTAATTAGTGGGCTCCGGCGCAATCAGCCCCAGCATTTT. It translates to CASSLISGLRRNQPQHF.